The 21 T cell receptor beta chains in this list originate from one sample, sequenced in a study of T cell changes during pregnancy in multiple sclerosis. The data were produced by immunoSEQ multiplex PCR, yet TCRdb's version contains in-frame clones alone and is incomplete. This table holds about 36,000 clones, 80% to 95% found once. Sequencing was performed on CD4+ T cells from peripheral blood mononuclear cells, taken in the third trimester of pregnancy. These receptor sequences come from a female donor in good health, enrolled as a control in a pregnancy study.

This rearrangement joins TRBV19 to TRBJ2-5, with 12 bases that match TRBD2. Germline-derived CDR1 and CDR2 are LNHDA and SQIVND (reference sequence). The CDR3 is 17 residues long. The V segment lost 8 bases and the J segment 5 bases; nucleotides outside the gene matches: 15. Here the CDR3 DNA reads TGTGCCAGTGCCACCTTGGGAAAGACTAGCGGGGGCGAGACCCAGTACTTC. Translation gives CASATLGKTSGGETQYF.

In its sample, this clone was seen once. V is TRBV6-5 and J is TRBJ1-1; no clear D. Between the trimmed V and J ends, which lost 10 bases and 1 base, there was a span of 16 bases. CDR1 is MNHEY and CDR2 is SVGAGI in the germline V gene. The CDR3 is 14 residues long. The CDR3 nucleotides are TGTGCCATCAAGGGAGGCAGTCCGAACACTGAAGCTTTCTTT. It specifies CAIKGGSPNTEAFF.

V is TRBV7-8 and J is TRBJ1-1; D perhaps matches TRBD1 (6 bases). V lost 5 bases to trimming and J lost 4 bases, with 14 bases between them. Germline V gene lookup returns CDR1 SGHVS and CDR2 FQNEAQ. The CDR3 has 14 residues. CDR3 sequence reads: CASSPRDTSTEAFF. The CDR3 DNA is TGTGCCAGCAGCCCCCGGGACACTTCCACTGAAGCTTTCTTT.

The chain joins TRBV2 to TRBJ1-5, with TRBD1 as a possible D gene (5 bases). The germline V gene encodes CDR1 SNHLY and CDR2 FYNNEI. This CDR3 has 14 residues. The V end lost 9 bases, the J end lost 3 bases, and 15 bases lay between the germline ends. This CDR3 is CARGHGGANQPQHF. In DNA, the CDR3 is TGTGCCAGGGGGCATGGAGGGGCCAATCAGCCCCAGCATTTT.

This chain links TRBV6-5 with TRBJ2-5; 9 positions agree with TRBD1. V lost 5 bases and J lost 5; bases outside the gene matches: 6. The CDR3 contains 14 residues. Germline CDR1 is MNHEY and CDR2 is SVGAGI. The CDR3 DNA follows: TGTGCCAGCAGTCTGTGGACAGGGGAGGAGACCCAGTACTTC. It specifies CASSLWTGEETQYF.

The chain combines TRBV15 with TRBJ1-2; TRBD1 agrees at 8 bases. Germline V gives CDR1 LNHNV, CDR2 YYDKDF (reference sequence). This CDR3 comprises 15 residues. V was clipped by 1 base and J by 5 bases; unmatched bases: 6. The CDR3 loop reads CATSRGGDRGYGYTF. CDR3 bases: TGTGCCACCAGCAGAGGTGGTGACAGGGGATATGGCTACACCTTC. The entire variable domain, with the rest obtained from reference TRBV15 and TRBJ1-2, is as follows: DAMVIQNPRYQVTQFGKPVTLSCSQTLNHNVMYWYQQKSSQAPKLLFHYYDKDFNNEADTPDNFQSRRPNTSFCFLDIRSPGLGDTAMYLCATSRGGDRGYGYTFGSGTRLTVV.

This chain uses TRBV5-6 with TRBJ1-3; D unresolved. Trimming pared 2 bases from V and 4 bases from J, leaving 4 bases between. Germline V gene sequence: CDR1 SGHDT, CDR2 YYEEEE. The CDR3 runs 12 residues. DNA of the CDR3: TGTGCCAGCAGCTTAACAGGAAACACCATATATTTT. This encodes CASSLTGNTIYF.

The genes are TRBV7-2 and TRBJ1-5; 8 nucleotides line up with TRBD1. The CDR3 extends over 16 amino acids. The trim removed 5 bases at V and 3 bases at J, leaving 9 bases unmatched. Germline-derived CDR1 and CDR2 are SGHTA and FQGNSA. The CDR3 protein is CASSPQGQVYNQPQHF. The DNA of the CDR3 is TGTGCCAGCAGCCCCCAGGGACAGGTTTACAATCAGCCCCAGCATTTT.

This clone appeared a single time. V is TRBV27 and J is TRBJ1-5, with a weak D call TRBD1 (5 bases). The CDR3 spans 13 residues. Germline V gene sequence: CDR1 MNHEY, CDR2 SMNVEV (reference sequence). Trimming removed 3 bases from V and 6 bases from J, with 9 bases in between. CDR3 DNA: TGTGCCAGCAGTTTCAAGGGGCTTCAGCCCCAGCATTTT. Its protein product is CASSFKGLQPQHF.

The genes are TRBV2 and TRBJ1-6, with D possibly matching TRBD1 (5 bases). Germline V gene data show CDR1 as SNHLY and CDR2 as FYNNEI. This CDR3 has 15 residues. V was trimmed by 6 bases and J by 7 bases, leaving 16 bases between them. The CDR3 coding sequence is TGTGCCAGCAGCCACCAGGGCGCTCAGAATTCACCCCTCCACTTT. As protein: CASSHQGAQNSPLHF.

The genes are TRBV7-8 and TRBJ2-1, with a tentative D call TRBD1 (5 bases). The CDR3 has 13 amino acids. CDR1 and CDR2 (germline): SGHVS, FQNEAQ. The ends were cut back, 5 bases at V and 9 bases at J, with 14 bases in the middle. For the CDR3, the DNA is TGTGCCAGCAGCCCCGACAGCCTGGGTGAGCAGTTCTTC. It translates to CASSPDSLGEQFF.

The J gene is TRBJ1-2, the V gene TRBV5-8, with 9 bases fitting TRBD1. The J segment lost 5 bases and the V segment lost 5 bases, leaving 10 bases of the junction unmatched. From germline, CDR1 is SGHTS and CDR2 YDEGEE. The CDR3 has 15 amino acids. The CDR3 region is CASRTGTGFGYGYTF. The CDR3 coding sequence is TGTGCCAGCAGAACCGGGACAGGGTTCGGGTATGGCTACACCTTC.

The chain employs TRBV7-3 and TRBJ1-1, with D tentatively TRBD1 (5 bases). The V and J ends lost 0 bases and 6 bases respectively, with 11 bases between them. This CDR3 region has 14 residues. In germline, CDR1 is SGHTA, CDR2 FQGTGA. CDR3 protein: CASSLTPGTSEAFF. In DNA, the CDR3 is TGTGCCAGCAGCTTAACTCCCGGGACTTCTGAAGCTTTCTTT.

The rearrangement joins TRBV30 to TRBJ1-1; D is possibly TRBD1 (5 bases). V shed 5 bases and J shed 2 bases, with 9 bases lying between them. Germline V gene data show CDR1 as GTSNPN and CDR2 as SVGIG (reference sequence). The CDR3 runs 12 residues. CDR3 nucleotides: TGTGCCTGGTCCAGGGTTAACACTGAAGCTTTCTTT. Amino acid sequence: CAWSRVNTEAFF.

This sequence joins TRBV7-6 and TRBJ2-5, with 8 bases fitting TRBD2. This CDR3 spans 15 amino acids. Germline V gene lookup returns CDR1 SGHVS and CDR2 FNYEAQ. Trimming removed 5 bases from V and 5 bases from J; junction bases left unmatched: 10. The CDR3 protein is CASSASGGPWETQYF. In DNA form, the CDR3 reads TGTGCCAGCAGCGCCTCGGGGGGGCCGTGGGAGACCCAGTACTTC.

The rearrangement links TRBV5-4 to TRBJ2-5, with 10 bases aligning to TRBD1. The CDR3 has 16 residues. Germline V gene sequence: CDR1 SGHNT, CDR2 YYREEE (reference sequence). The ends lost 1 base at V and 2 bases at J; junction bases unmatched: 5. CDR3 residues: CASSLRTGGRQETQYF. The CDR3 nucleotides read TGTGCCAGCAGCTTGCGGACAGGGGGACGGCAAGAGACCCAGTACTTC.

The J gene is TRBJ1-2, the V gene TRBV25-1; TRBD1 agrees at 7 bases. Trimming cost V 3 bases and J 6 bases; bases outside gene matches: 10. The germline CDR1 and CDR2 sequences are MGHDK and SYGVNS. The CDR3 totals 15 residues. The CDR3 region has the DNA TGTGCCAGCAGTGATTACTACAGGGGAGGCAATGGCTACACCTTC. This gives the protein CASSDYYRGGNGYTF.

The V gene is TRBV6-1, the J gene TRBJ2-1; a possible D gene is TRBD1 (6 bases). Germline CDR1 reads MNHNS; CDR2 reads SASEGT. This CDR3 contains 13 residues. V was cut by 7 bases and J by 8 bases, with 15 bases left in between. The CDR3 spells CASIYRATDEQFF. As DNA, the CDR3 is TGTGCCAGCATCTACAGGGCCACGGATGAGCAGTTCTTC.

V and J are TRBV7-2 and TRBJ1-2; no definite D call. CDR1 is SGHTA and CDR2 is FQGNSA in the germline V gene. This CDR3 region has 13 residues. V gave up 2 bases and J gave up 0 bases, with 4 bases separating them. DNA for the CDR3: TGTGCCAGCAGCTTACTGTCTAACTATGGCTACACCTTC. Translating it yields CASSLLSNYGYTF.

The chain is built from TRBV19 and TRBJ1-1, with D unclear. The ends were cut back, 4 bases at V and 4 bases at J, with 13 bases in the middle. Germline loops: CDR1 LNHDA, CDR2 SQIVND (reference sequence). The CDR3 runs 14 residues. CDR3 region: CASSTRGVGTEAFF. The CDR3 DNA reads as TGTGCCAGTAGTACCCGCGGGGTTGGCACTGAAGCTTTCTTT.

This CDR3 reads CASSLAHARGSDTQYF. CDR3 in DNA: TGTGCCAGCAGCTTAGCGCACGCCAGGGGGTCAGATACGCAGTATTTT. V gene TRBV7-2 combines with J gene TRBJ2-3, with 7 bases that match TRBD1. CDR1 and CDR2 from the germline V gene are SGHTA and FQGNSA. With V trimmed by 0 bases and J by 4 bases, 7 bases remained unmatched. The CDR3 consists of 16 residues.